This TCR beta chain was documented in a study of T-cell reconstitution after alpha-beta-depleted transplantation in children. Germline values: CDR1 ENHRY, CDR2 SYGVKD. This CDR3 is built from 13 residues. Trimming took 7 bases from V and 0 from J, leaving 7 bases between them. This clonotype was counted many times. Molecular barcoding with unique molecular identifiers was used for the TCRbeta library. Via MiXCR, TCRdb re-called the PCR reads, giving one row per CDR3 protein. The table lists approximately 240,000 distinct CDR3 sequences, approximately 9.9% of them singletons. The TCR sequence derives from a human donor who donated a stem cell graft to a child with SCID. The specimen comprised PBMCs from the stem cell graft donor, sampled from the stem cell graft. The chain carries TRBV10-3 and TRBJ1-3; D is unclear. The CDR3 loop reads CAITASSGNTIYF. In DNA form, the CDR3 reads TGTGCCATCACCGCAAGCTCTGGAAACACCATATATTTT.